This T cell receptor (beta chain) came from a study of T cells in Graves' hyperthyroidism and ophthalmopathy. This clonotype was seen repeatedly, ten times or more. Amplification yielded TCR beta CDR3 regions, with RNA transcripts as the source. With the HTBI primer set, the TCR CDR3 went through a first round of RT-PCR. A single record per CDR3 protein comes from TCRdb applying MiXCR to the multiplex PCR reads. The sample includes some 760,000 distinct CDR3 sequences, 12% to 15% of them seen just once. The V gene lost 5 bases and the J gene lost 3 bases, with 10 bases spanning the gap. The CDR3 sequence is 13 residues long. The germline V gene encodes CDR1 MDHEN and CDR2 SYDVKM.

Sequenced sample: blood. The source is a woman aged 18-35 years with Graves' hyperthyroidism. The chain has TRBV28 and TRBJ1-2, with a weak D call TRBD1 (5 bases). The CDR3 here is CASSPRGYYGYTF. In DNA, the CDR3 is TGTGCCAGCAGTCCCCGGGGGTACTATGGCTACACCTTC.